What follows are 18 T cell receptor beta chains derived from one specimen sequenced in a study of post-analysis software for immune sequencing data. Study-wide points: Compared with controls, patients had more of about five TRBV segments, including TRBV5-6, TRBV5-1 and TRBV20-1.

The TCR beta cDNA libraries contained unique molecular identifiers. TCRdb used MiXCR to reprocess the PCR reads, holding one entry per CDR3 protein. Of about 430,000 distinct CDR3 sequences listed, approximately 42% are singletons. These receptors' targets are unknown. The specimen was blood. The source of these receptors is a girl aged 2 to 9 with multiple sclerosis.

The rearrangement joins TRBV20-1 to TRBJ1-5; a weak D match, TRBD1 (5 bases). Per germline, CDR1 DFQATT and CDR2 SNEGSKA (reference sequence). The CDR3 sequence is 12 residues long. V dropped 3 bases and J dropped 4 bases, with 7 bases sitting between them. The CDR3 DNA is TGCAGTGCTAGTAAGGGGAATCAGCCCCAGCATTTT. This gives the protein CSASKGNQPQHF.

This clonotype showed up just a few times. A read error may account for a junction end that differs from germline. V is TRBV29-1 and J is TRBJ2-3, with D possibly being TRBD2 (5 bases). Germline CDR1 is SQVTM and CDR2 is ANQGSEA. The CDR3 runs to 13 residues. The CDR3 sequence: CSVGGGRTDTQYF. In nucleotides, the CDR3 is TGCAGCGTTGGTGGCGGGCGCACGGATACGCAGTATTTT.

The CDR3 DNA is TGCGCCAGCAGCCCCCTGGGAGCGGGGTTTGGAAATGAGCAGTACTTC. This codes for CASSPLGAGFGNEQYF. The chain employs TRBV5-1 and TRBJ2-5, with TRBD2 matching 7 bases. Trimming removed 4 bases from V and 11 bases from J; junction bases left unmatched: 20. The germline V gene has CDR1 SGHRS and CDR2 YFSETQ. The CDR3 sequence is 16 residues long.

The chain recombines TRBV20-1 with TRBJ2-7; 10 bases map to TRBD2. The CDR3 extends over 13 amino acids. The germline V gene encodes CDR1 DFQATT and CDR2 SNEGSKA (reference sequence). In DNA form, the CDR3 reads TGCGGCCAAGGACTAGCGGACTCCTACGAGCAGTACTTC. Amino acid sequence: CGQGLADSYEQYF.

The chain joins TRBV19 to TRBJ2-1; D is possibly TRBD1 (6 bases). The DNA end favors TRBJ2-7, so the J call may be wrong. This CDR3 has 15 residues. CDR1 is LNHDA, CDR2 SQIVND, per germline (reference sequence). This chain's CDR3 is CASSIGQGSYNEQYF. The CDR3 DNA follows: TGTGCCAGTAGTATAGGGCAGGGGTCCTACAATGAGCAGTACTTC.

This chain joins TRBV6-5 and TRBJ2-1, with 8 bases identical to TRBD1. In germline, CDR1 is MNHEY, CDR2 SVGAGI. There are 17 residues in the CDR3. The trim removed 2 bases at V and 2 bases at J, leaving 8 bases unmatched. The CDR3, as DNA: TGTGCCAGCAGTTACGATCAACAGGGGGACCCCTACAATGAGCAGTTCTTC. Translating it yields CASSYDQQGDPYNEQFF.

This clonotype was seen a handful of times. V gene TRBV7-9 combines with J gene TRBJ2-1; 7 bases are a match to TRBD2. V gave up 4 bases and J gave up 7 bases; unmatched junction bases: 13. CDR1 is SEHNR, CDR2 FQNEAQ, per germline (reference sequence). The CDR3 is made up of 16 amino acids. Here the CDR3 DNA reads TGTGCCAGCAGCTCGGGGGAGGGGCCGGGGCTTAATGAGCAGTTCTTC. It codes for CASSSGEGPGLNEQFF.

The V gene is TRBV20-1, the J gene TRBJ1-4, with TRBD1 matching over 8 bases. J was trimmed by 5 bases and V by 0 bases; bases with no gene match: 8. Germline CDR1 is DFQATT and CDR2 is SNEGSKA (reference sequence). CDR3 length: 16 amino acids. The CDR3 reads CSARDPRGLVNEKLFF. As DNA, the CDR3 is TGCAGTGCTAGAGATCCCAGGGGGCTCGTAAATGAAAAACTGTTTTTT.

The chain joins TRBV3-1 to TRBJ2-1; perhaps TRBD2 as D (5 bases). CDR1 is LGHDT and CDR2 is YNNKEL in the germline V gene (reference sequence). V dropped 1 base and J dropped 9 bases, with 19 bases sitting between them. The CDR3 has 16 amino acids. CDR3 bases: TGTGCCAGCAGCCAAGTCCCCAGCGGCACCTGGGGTGAGCAGTTCTTC. The encoded protein is CASSQVPSGTWGEQFF.

This clonotype was counted a few times. This chain uses TRBV21-1 with TRBJ2-1; the D call in the table, TRBD1, was not verified against the DNA. TRBV21-1 is assigned pseudogene status. The CDR3 spans 16 residues. The CDR3 here is CASSQDRPCSYNEQFF. CDR3 nucleotide sequence: TGTGCCAGCAGCCAGGACAGGCCGTGTTCCTACAATGAGCAGTTCTTC.

The chain joins TRBV28 to TRBJ2-3; D might be TRBD2 (7 bases). There are 13 residues in the CDR3. V was pared by 8 bases and J by 3 bases, with 12 bases between. The germline V gene has CDR1 MDHEN and CDR2 SYDVKM. CDR3 loop: CASGGGSTDTQYF. Written as DNA, the CDR3 is TGTGCCAGCGGGGGCGGGAGTACAGATACGCAGTATTTT.

The count of this clonotype is one. The chain joins TRBV4-1 to TRBJ1-4; weak D call: TRBD1 (5 bases). The CDR3 length is 16 residues. Germline assignment: CDR1 MGHRA and CDR2 YSYEKL. V shed 1 base and J shed 3 bases, with 12 bases lying between them. This CDR3 is CASSQGLGASNEKLFF. The CDR3 bases are TGCGCCAGCAGCCAAGGGCTAGGGGCTTCTAATGAAAAACTGTTTTTT.

The V gene is TRBV18, the J gene TRBJ2-5; 8 nucleotides match TRBD1. J lost 3 bases, V lost 2 bases, and 2 bases had no gene match. Germline-derived CDR1 and CDR2 are KGHSH and LQKENI. The CDR3 contains 14 residues. DNA of the CDR3: TGTGCCAGCTCACCAAACAGGGGGGAAGAGACCCAGTACTTC. Protein sequence: CASSPNRGEETQYF.

V and J are TRBV29-1 and TRBJ2-1, with D tentatively TRBD1 or TRBD2 (6 bases each). Trimming took off 6 bases at V and 6 bases at J, with 12 bases between the two ends. The germline V gene encodes CDR1 SQVTM and CDR2 ANQGSEA. This CDR3 is built from 12 residues. The CDR3 DNA follows: TGCAGCGTAGGGGGGTGGGTCAATGAGCAGTTCTTC. As protein: CSVGGWVNEQFF.

The chain carries TRBV12-3 or TRBV12-4 and TRBJ2-2, with D unclear. This CDR3 has 11 amino acids. Trimming shortened V by 6 bases and J by 8 bases, and 7 bases separated the two germline ends. The CDR3 region is CASRRRGELFF. The CDR3 coding sequence is TGTGCCAGCAGACGACGGGGGGAGCTGTTTTTT.

This chain links TRBV6-2 or TRBV6-3 with TRBJ2-5, with a tentative D call TRBD1 (6 bases). Trimming pared 5 bases from V and 4 bases from J, leaving 11 bases between. CDR1 MNHEY and CDR2 SVGEGT come from the germline V gene. This CDR3 is 13 amino acids long. This chain's CDR3 is CASSRGQLETQYF. The CDR3 region has the DNA TGTGCCAGCAGTCGAGGACAGCTAGAGACCCAGTACTTC.

This chain connects TRBV12-3 or TRBV12-4 to TRBJ2-1; D not resolved. The CDR3 covers 15 residues. The V end was cut by 2 bases, the J end by 6 bases, with 14 bases between. The CDR3 nucleotides read TGTGCCAGCAGTTTAACGCGAGACTGGGGCAATGAGCAGTTCTTC. This encodes CASSLTRDWGNEQFF.

The chain uses TRBV6-1 and TRBJ2-7; a possible D gene is TRBD1 (5 bases). CDR3 length: 14 amino acids. CDR1 and CDR2 (germline): MNHNS, SASEGT. With 4 bases removed from V and 0 bases from J, the gap between germline ends came to 10 bases. The CDR3 DNA follows: TGTGCCAGCAGTGGGACACTGAGCTCCTACGAGCAGTACTTC. Encoded protein: CASSGTLSSYEQYF.